The T cell receptor (beta chain) under discussion was sequenced for a study of OX40 agonist ivuxolimab in advanced cancers. Study background: Each dose-escalation patient presented with hepatocellular carcinoma, melanoma, renal cell or head and neck cancer.

Trimming took 5 bases from V and 7 from J; bases not matched to a gene: 9. There are 16 residues in the CDR3. CDR1 and CDR2 from the germline V gene are SEHNR and FQNEAQ (reference sequence). Libraries were prepared by immunoSEQ multiplex PCR; TCRdb keeps only in-frame clonotypes and omits some of them. Here the sample spans roughly 79,000 clones, around 93% being singletons. With regard to this clone: The target antigen is unknown.

Whole-study findings and limits: Normalized T-cell clonal expansion was also low in a subset of nonresponders.

The receptor's source is an adult with an advanced solid tumor such as melanoma, head and neck, liver or kidney cancer. The sequencing used CD4+ or CD8+ T cells sorted from blood, collected in a trial of the OX40 agonist ivuxolimab. The chain carries TRBV7-9 and TRBJ2-1, with 12 bases that match TRBD1. The chain's CDR3 is CASSLLGQGARNEQFF. CDR3 nucleotides: TGTGCCAGCAGCCTACTGGGACAGGGGGCGCGGAATGAGCAGTTCTTC.